This T cell receptor beta chain was profiled in a study of PD-L1 blockade in urothelial cancer. Study-wide points: Better survival was predicted by below-median pretreatment blood TCR clonality.

Specified time point: pretreatment peripheral blood. The germline CDR1 and CDR2 sequences are ENHRY and SYGVKD. Trimming stripped 2 bases from V and 4 bases from J, with 12 bases between. The CDR3 covers 14 residues. The repertoire was sequenced with immunoSEQ multiplex PCR; TCRdb's copy has only in-frame clones and lacks some. The sample includes approximately 48,000 clones, around 90% of them seen just once. Turning to this clone: The antigen is undetermined.

The rearrangement joins TRBV10-3 to TRBJ2-7; D ambiguous. This specimen consisted of PBMCs, obtained around atezolizumab (anti-PD-L1) treatment. The source is a woman between 55 and 75 years old with urothelial cancer. The chain's CDR3 is CAISEAGLAYEQYF. CDR3 coding DNA: TGTGCCATCAGTGAGGCCGGGTTAGCTTACGAGCAGTACTTC.